This entry lists 18 T cell receptor beta chains sequenced from one sample in a study of response to subunit inactivated influenza vaccine. From the RT-PCR reads, TCRdb called clonotypes with MiXCR, one entry per CDR3 protein. The table records roughly 760,000 distinct CDR3 sequences, about 20% of them present only once. This sample comprised PBMCs from blood, obtained 5 to 6 days after vaccination. The receptors were gathered from a man between 50 and 59 years old who received an inactivated influenza vaccine.

This clonotype was picked up a small number of times. This chain's CDR3 is CATSDSGTGRKDEQFF. DNA of the CDR3: TGTGCCACCAGTGATTCCGGGACAGGGCGGAAAGATGAGCAGTTCTTC. The V and J genes are TRBV24-1 and TRBJ2-1; TRBD1 matches 9 bases. CDR1 and CDR2 from the germline V gene are KGHDR and SFDVKD. V shed 2 bases and J 8 bases; nucleotides not matched to a gene: 9. CDR3 length: 16 amino acids.

There are many counts of this clonotype. The chain uses TRBV15 and TRBJ2-2; unclear D gene. Germline CDR1 and CDR2: LNHNV and YYDKDF (reference sequence). The CDR3 totals 13 residues. V lost 8 bases to trimming and J lost 3 bases, with 10 bases between them. CDR3 in amino acids: CATGSVYTGELFF. In DNA, the CDR3 is TGTGCCACCGGTTCCGTGTACACCGGGGAGCTGTTTTTT.

This chain connects TRBV25-1 to TRBJ2-1; TRBD2 matches 10 bases. The germline V gene has CDR1 MGHDK and CDR2 SYGVNS. V gave up 7 bases and J gave up 5 bases; unmatched junction bases: 5. This CDR3 spans 14 amino acids. The CDR3 region has the DNA TGTGCCAGCAAGCGGGAGGGGTGGAACAATGAGCAGTTCTTC. It translates to CASKREGWNNEQFF.

The chain combines TRBV28 with TRBJ1-1; D is possibly TRBD1 (5 bases). This CDR3 has 15 amino acids. Between the trimmed V and J ends, which lost 2 bases and 0 bases, there was a span of 10 bases. Germline V gene data show CDR1 as MDHEN and CDR2 as SYDVKM. The CDR3 DNA is TGTGCCAGCAGTTTAGCGGACAATCTGAACACTGAAGCTTTCTTT. Amino acids: CASSLADNLNTEAFF.

The CDR3 DNA sequence: TGTGCCAGCAGCTCCCGATCGACTAGTTCTGGGGCCAACGTCCTGACTTTC. Translating gives CASSSRSTSSGANVLTF. V gene TRBV7-3 combines with J gene TRBJ2-6, with D possibly being TRBD2 (6 bases). CDR1 and CDR2 (germline): SGHTA, FQGTGA. The CDR3 is 17 amino acids. V was trimmed by 4 bases and J by 1 base, leaving 14 bases between them.

This clonotype was seen a few times. CDR3 in amino acids: CASSVQANYEQYF. CDR3 nucleotide sequence: TGTGCCAGCAGTGTGCAGGCGAACTACGAGCAGTACTTC. This chain joins TRBV25-1 and TRBJ2-7; no reliable D call. Looked up from germline, CDR1 is MGHDK and CDR2 is SYGVNS. V shed 4 bases and J shed 3 bases, with 10 bases lying between them. The CDR3 runs 13 residues.

This clonotype has more than one count but fewer than ten. The chain has TRBV7-6 and TRBJ1-2; 7 bases line up with TRBD1. CDR3 size: 16 residues. CDR1 and CDR2 from the germline V gene are SGHVS and FNYEAQ. The J segment lost 2 bases and the V segment lost 1 base, leaving 7 bases of the junction unmatched. Here the CDR3 reads CASSLGTQGLNYGYTF. The CDR3 DNA sequence: TGTGCCAGCAGCTTAGGTACACAGGGGTTGAACTATGGCTACACCTTC. The full variable domain, in which reference TRBV7-6 and TRBJ1-2 provide the parts outside the CDR3, is GAGVSQSPRYKVTKRGQDVALRCDPISGHVSLYWYRQALGQGPEFLTYFNYEAQQDKSGLPNDRFSAERPEGSISTLTIQRTEQRDSAMYRCASSLGTQGLNYGYTFGSGTRLTVV.

The V gene is TRBV7-9, the J gene TRBJ1-2; a possible D gene is TRBD1 (5 bases). V was cut by 0 bases and J by 1 base, with 9 bases left in between. Germline V gene data show CDR1 as SEHNR and CDR2 as FQNEAQ (reference sequence). This CDR3 is built from 15 residues. DNA for the CDR3: TGTGCCAGCAGCTTAGCCGGGACGGATAACTATGGCTACACCTTC. Translated: CASSLAGTDNYGYTF.

In its sample, this clonotype was seen a few times. This chain's CDR3 is CASSPRAAPRETQYF. The CDR3 DNA follows: TGTGCCAGCAGCCCACGGGCGGCTCCACGGGAGACCCAGTACTTC. J is TRBJ2-5 and V is TRBV14; the D is unclear. The CDR3 is made up of 15 amino acids. Trimming removed 4 bases from V and 5 bases from J, with 17 bases in between. In germline, CDR1 is SGHDN, CDR2 FVKESK.

In this sample, this clonotype turned up a few times. The gene calls are TRBV18 and TRBJ2-1; 7 positions match TRBD2. The CDR3 is 15 residues long. Trimming at V came to 2 bases and at J to 6 bases, leaving 7 bases not matched to a gene. Germline V gives CDR1 KGHSH, CDR2 LQKENI. The CDR3 here is CASSPSSGLVNEQFF. The CDR3 nucleotides are TGTGCCAGCTCACCATCTAGCGGACTAGTCAATGAGCAGTTCTTC.

This clonotype was seen a handful of times. The rearrangement uses TRBV20-1 and TRBJ2-7, with D tentatively TRBD1 (5 bases). V lost 0 bases and J 5 bases, leaving 11 bases between the germline ends. The CDR3 covers 13 residues. Germline CDR1 is DFQATT and CDR2 is SNEGSKA (reference sequence). CDR3 DNA sequence: TGCAGTGCTAGAGATGGCAGGGCCCACGAGCAGTACTTC. Amino acids: CSARDGRAHEQYF.

This chain links TRBV20-1 with TRBJ2-7, with TRBD2 identical over 7 bases. This CDR3 is built from 16 residues. With V trimmed by 0 bases and J by 2 bases, 10 bases remained unmatched. The V gene's germline CDR1 is DFQATT and CDR2 SNEGSKA (reference sequence). DNA for the CDR3: TGCAGTGCTAGAGAAGGAACGGCGGGGGATCCCTACGAGCAGTACTTC. Amino acids: CSAREGTAGDPYEQYF.

This clonotype was detected only a few times. This sequence joins TRBV4-3 and TRBJ2-1; 11 nucleotides match TRBD2. The CDR3 has 17 residues. The J segment lost 4 bases and the V segment lost 0 bases, leaving 5 bases of the junction unmatched. Germline V CDR1 and CDR2: LGHNA, YSLEER. The DNA of the CDR3 is TGCGCCAGCAGCCAAGATGGCACTAGCGGGAGATACAATGAGCAGTTCTTC. It specifies CASSQDGTSGRYNEQFF.

The chain combines TRBV6-1 with TRBJ2-5; TRBD1 agrees at 9 bases. V lost 5 bases, J lost 1 base, and 8 bases stayed unmatched. There are 16 residues in the CDR3. Per germline, CDR1 MNHNS and CDR2 SASEGT. Here the CDR3 DNA reads TGTGCCAGCAGTACGTTCATGACAGGGGGCCAAGAGACCCAGTACTTC. The encoded protein is CASSTFMTGGQETQYF.

This chain links TRBV12-3 or TRBV12-4 with TRBJ2-5, with D perhaps given as TRBD1 or TRBD2 (5 bases each). Trimming took off 3 bases at V and 2 bases at J, with 19 bases between the two ends. The CDR3 spans 17 residues. CDR3 protein: CASSLVLKGRNQETQYF. DNA for the CDR3: TGTGCCAGCAGTTTGGTACTAAAGGGACGGAATCAAGAGACCCAGTACTTC.

This sequence joins TRBV5-5 and TRBJ2-4; D gene unclear. In germline, CDR1 is SGHKS, CDR2 YYEKEE (reference sequence). CDR3 length: 14 residues. The ends were cut back, 0 bases at V and 3 bases at J, with 7 bases in the middle. CDR3 sequence: CASSLDTGKNIQYF. The CDR3 DNA reads as TGTGCCAGCAGCTTGGACACGGGCAAAAACATTCAGTACTTC.

The V and J genes are TRBV12-3 or TRBV12-4 and TRBJ1-5; 8 bases line up with TRBD1. CDR3 length equals 14 residues. V trimming: 4 bases; J trimming: 5 bases; junction bases outside the gene matches: 4. The CDR3 spells CASSWDRSDQPQHF. DNA of the CDR3: TGTGCCAGCAGTTGGGACAGGTCTGATCAGCCCCAGCATTTT.

This clonotype was counted a few times. The CDR3 spells CASSPELRSGELFF. CDR3 sequence (DNA): TGTGCCAGCAGCCCGGAGCTCAGATCCGGGGAGCTGTTTTTT. This chain uses TRBV5-5 with TRBJ2-2; D remains ambiguous. CDR1 and CDR2 (germline): SGHKS, YYEKEE (reference sequence). Between the trimmed V and J ends, which lost 4 bases and 6 bases, there was a span of 13 bases. The CDR3 has 14 amino acids.